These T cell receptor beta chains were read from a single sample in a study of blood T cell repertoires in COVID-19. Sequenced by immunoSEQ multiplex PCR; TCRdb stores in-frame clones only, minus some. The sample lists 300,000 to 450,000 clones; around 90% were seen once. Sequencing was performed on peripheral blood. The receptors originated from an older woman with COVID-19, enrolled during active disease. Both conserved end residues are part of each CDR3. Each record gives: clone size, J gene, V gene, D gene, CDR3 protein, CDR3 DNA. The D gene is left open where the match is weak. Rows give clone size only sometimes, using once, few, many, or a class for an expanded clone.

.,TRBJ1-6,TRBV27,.,CASSFTGSYNSPLHF,TGTGCCAGCAGTTTCACCGGCTCCTATAATTCACCCCTCCACTTT
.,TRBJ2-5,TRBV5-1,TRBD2,CASSRQGEAGGSETQYF,TGCGCCAGCAGCCGACAGGGTGAGGCGGGGGGGTCAGAGACCCAGTACTTC
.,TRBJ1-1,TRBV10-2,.,CASRRGGPLVNTEAFF,TGCGCCAGCAGGAGGGGGGGGCCCCTGGTGAACACTGAAGCTTTCTTT
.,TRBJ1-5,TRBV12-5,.,CASGPDISSQPQHF,TGTGCTAGTGGTCCGGACATAAGTAGTCAGCCCCAGCATTTT
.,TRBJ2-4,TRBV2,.,CASSEQGRIAKNIQYF,TGTGCCAGCAGTGAACAGGGTCGCATAGCCAAAAACATTCAGTACTTC
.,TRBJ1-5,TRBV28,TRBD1,CASSGGGLSNQPQHF,TGTGCCAGCAGTGGAGGGGGCTTGAGCAATCAGCCCCAGCATTTT
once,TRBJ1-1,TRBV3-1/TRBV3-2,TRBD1,CASSQGQGVTEAFF,TGTGCCAGCAGCCAAGGGCAGGGGGTCACTGAAGCTTTCTTT
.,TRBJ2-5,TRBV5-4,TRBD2,CASSPGLAGVETQYF,TGTGCCAGCAGCCCAGGACTAGCGGGGGTAGAGACCCAGTACTTC
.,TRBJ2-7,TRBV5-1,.,CASSLSWSQVISYEQYF,TGCGCCAGCAGCTTGTCATGGTCCCAGGTGATCTCCTACGAGCAGTACTTC
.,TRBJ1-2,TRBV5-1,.,CASSLEPARQSTLGYTF,TGCGCCAGCAGCTTGGAGCCGGCCCGACAGTCCACTTTGGGCTACACCTTC
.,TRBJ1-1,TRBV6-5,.,CASKEKDTEAFF,TGTGCCAGCAAGGAGAAGGACACTGAAGCTTTCTTT
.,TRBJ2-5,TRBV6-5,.,CASRPRPEETQYF,TGTGCCAGCAGACCACGCCCGGAAGAGACCCAGTACTTC
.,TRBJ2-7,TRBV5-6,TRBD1,CASSWGQTSYEQYF,TGTGCCAGCAGCTGGGGACAGACTTCCTACGAGCAGTACTTC
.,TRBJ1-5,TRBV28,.,CASSPDGAGRQPQHF,TGTGCCAGCAGCCCGGATGGGGCAGGAAGGCAGCCCCAGCATTTT
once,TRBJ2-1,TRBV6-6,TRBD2,CASSTPGSGGYNEQFF,TGTGCCAGCAGTACCCCGGGTAGCGGGGGATACAATGAGCAGTTCTTC
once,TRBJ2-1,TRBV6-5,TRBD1,CATSDRASSSGEQFF,TGTGCCACCTCGGACAGGGCGTCGTCATCCGGTGAGCAGTTCTTC
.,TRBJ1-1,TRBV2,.,CASSDITGFNTEAFF,TGTGCCAGCAGTGATATTACAGGGTTTAACACTGAAGCTTTCTTT
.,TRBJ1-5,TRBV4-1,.,CASSLTYQGGDQPQHF,TGCGCCAGCAGCCTTACCTATCAGGGTGGAGATCAGCCCCAGCATTTT
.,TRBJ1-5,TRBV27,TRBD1,CASSPHRGNQPQHF,TGTGCCAGCAGTCCGCACAGGGGAAATCAGCCCCAGCATTTT
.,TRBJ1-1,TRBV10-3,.,CAISVGGPNTEAFF,TGTGCCATCAGTGTGGGGGGGCCGAACACTGAAGCTTTCTTT
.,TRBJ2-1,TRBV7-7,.,CASSLGGGRNNEQFF,TGTGCCAGCAGCTTAGGAGGGGGAAGAAACAATGAGCAGTTCTTC
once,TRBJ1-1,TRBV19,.,CASSILSPPEAFF,TGTGCCAGTAGTATTCTCTCTCCTCCTGAAGCTTTCTTT
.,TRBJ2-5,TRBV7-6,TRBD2,CASSSTSGGAYQETQYF,TGTGCCAGCAGCTCGACTAGCGGGGGAGCGTACCAAGAGACCCAGTACTTC
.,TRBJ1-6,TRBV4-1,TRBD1,CASSHPWDSNNSPLHF,TGCGCCAGCAGCCACCCTTGGGACAGCAATAATTCACCCCTCCACTTT
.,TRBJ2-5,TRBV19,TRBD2,CASTHRGGGETQYF,TGTGCCAGTACCCATCGCGGGGGGGGAGAGACCCAGTACTTC
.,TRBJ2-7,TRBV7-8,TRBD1,CASSTGQGTEQYF,TGTGCCAGCAGCACAGGACAGGGGACCGAGCAGTACTTC
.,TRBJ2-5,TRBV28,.,CASSLNQGDQETQYF,TGTGCCAGCAGTTTAAATCAGGGCGACCAAGAGACCCAGTACTTC
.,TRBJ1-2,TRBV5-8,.,CASSLVSPRAVGYTF,TGTGCCAGCAGCTTAGTGAGTCCCAGGGCCGTCGGCTACACCTTC
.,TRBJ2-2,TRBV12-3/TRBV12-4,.,CASSTLWGWELFF,TGTGCCAGCAGTACCCTATGGGGCTGGGAGCTGTTTTTT
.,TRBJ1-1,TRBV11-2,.,CASKLGGVNTEAFF,TGTGCCAGCAAATTGGGAGGCGTGAACACTGAAGCTTTCTTT
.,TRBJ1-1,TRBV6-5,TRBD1,CASTKDRGLPEAFF,TGTGCCAGCACAAAGGACAGGGGGCTTCCTGAAGCTTTCTTT
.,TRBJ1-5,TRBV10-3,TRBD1,CAISESAGGRPQHF,TGTGCCATCAGTGAGTCGGCAGGGGGACGGCCCCAGCATTTT
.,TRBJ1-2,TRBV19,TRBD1,CASVPGQFNYGYTF,TGTGCCTCGGTTCCGGGACAGTTTAACTATGGCTACACCTTC
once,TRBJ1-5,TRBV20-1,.,CSASSQGGVQPQHF,TGCAGTGCTAGTTCCCAAGGGGGAGTTCAGCCCCAGCATTTT
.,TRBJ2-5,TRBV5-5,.,CASSMWGRETQYF,TGTGCCAGCAGTATGTGGGGGAGGGAGACCCAGTACTTC
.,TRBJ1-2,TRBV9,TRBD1,CASSGRMTGTGYGYTF,TGTGCCAGCAGCGGGCGTATGACAGGGACAGGCTATGGCTACACCTTC
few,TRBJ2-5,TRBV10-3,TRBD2,CAISGTGGARETQYF,TGTGCCATCAGTGGTACCGGGGGGGCCCGAGAGACCCAGTACTTC
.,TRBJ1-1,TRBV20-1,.,CSASRQGRNTEAFF,TGCAGTGCTAGTCGGCAGGGGAGGAACACTGAAGCTTTCTTT
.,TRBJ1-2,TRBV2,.,CASIPQMNYGYTF,TGTGCCAGCATCCCCCAGATGAACTATGGCTACACCTTC
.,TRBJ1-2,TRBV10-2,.,CASSDGSLGNYGYTF,TGCGCCAGCAGTGACGGGTCCCTTGGGAACTATGGCTACACCTTC
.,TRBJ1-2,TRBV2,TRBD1,CASSVRSPGGNYGYTF,TGTGCCAGCAGTGTAAGGTCTCCAGGGGGAAACTATGGCTACACCTTC
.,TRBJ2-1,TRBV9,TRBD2,CASSVDYSSGGYNEQFF,TGTGCCAGCAGCGTCGACTACTCTAGCGGGGGCTACAATGAGCAGTTCTTC
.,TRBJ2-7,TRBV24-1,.,CATTARTEVYEQYF,TGTGCCACCACCGCGAGGACTGAAGTATACGAGCAGTACTTC
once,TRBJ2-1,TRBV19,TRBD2,CASASGSYNEQFF,TGTGCCAGTGCTAGCGGGTCCTACAATGAGCAGTTCTTC
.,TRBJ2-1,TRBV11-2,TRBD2,CATPKTSGGAHEQFF,TGTGCTACCCCCAAGACTAGCGGGGGGGCGCATGAGCAGTTCTTC
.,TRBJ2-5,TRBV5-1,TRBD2,CASRGTSGGRQETQYF,TGCGCCAGCAGGGGGACTAGCGGGGGTAGGCAAGAGACCCAGTACTTC
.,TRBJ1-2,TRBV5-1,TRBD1,CASSSTGDYGYTF,TGCGCCAGCAGCTCGACAGGGGACTATGGCTACACCTTC
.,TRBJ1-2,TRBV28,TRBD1,CACTGGLGYTF,TGTGCCTGTACAGGGGGCCTTGGCTACACCTTC
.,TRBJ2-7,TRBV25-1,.,CASSEPGQFKYEQYF,TGTGCCAGCAGTGAACCCGGACAGTTCAAATACGAGCAGTACTTC
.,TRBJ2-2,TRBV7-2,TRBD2,CASSSYSGGYTGELFF,TGTGCCAGCAGCTCCTATAGCGGGGGGTACACCGGGGAGCTGTTTTTT
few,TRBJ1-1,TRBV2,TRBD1,CASSEFGQGAGTEAFF,TGTGCCAGCAGTGAATTTGGACAGGGGGCCGGGACTGAAGCTTTCTTT